The 29 T cell receptor beta chains in this list originate from one sample, sequenced in a study of blood T cell repertoires in COVID-19. The repertoire was sequenced with immunoSEQ multiplex PCR; TCRdb's copy has only in-frame clones and lacks some. The sample records 240,000 or so clones, 88% being singletons. The sample consisted of peripheral blood. The origin of the receptors is a woman in her 30s with acute or convalescent COVID-19.

The chain uses TRBV6-2 or TRBV6-3 and TRBJ2-2, with 7 positions matching TRBD2. Germline V gives CDR1 MNHEY, CDR2 SVGEGT. Trimming took 6 bases from V and 0 from J; bases not matched to a gene: 4. The CDR3 extends over 15 amino acids. The CDR3 spells CASRPSGPNTGELFF. Here the CDR3 DNA reads TGTGCCAGCAGACCTAGCGGCCCGAACACCGGGGAGCTGTTTTTT.

The genes are TRBV13 and TRBJ2-3; D unclear. The length of the CDR3 is 15 residues. Trimming took 2 bases from V and 2 from J, leaving 11 bases between them. Germline V CDR1 and CDR2: PRHDT, FYEKMQ (reference sequence). For the CDR3, the DNA is TGTGCCAGCAGCTTAAGGTTGGGCACCACAGATACGCAGTATTTT. Its translation is CASSLRLGTTDTQYF. The full variable domain, completed using reference TRBV13 and TRBJ2-3, is AAGVIQSPRHLIKEKRETATLKCYPIPRHDTVYWYQQGPGQDPQFLISFYEKMQSDKGSIPDRFSAQQFSDYHSELNMSSLELGDSALYFCASSLRLGTTDTQYFGPGTRLTVL.

This clone appeared a few times. This chain links TRBV7-9 with TRBJ1-2; TRBD1 aligns across 7 bases. The CDR3 spans 16 residues. Germline loops: CDR1 SEHNR, CDR2 FQNEAQ (reference sequence). V was clipped by 6 bases and J by 2 bases; unmatched bases: 12. CDR3 sequence: CASRTQTGKGNYGYTF. The CDR3 DNA reads TGTGCCAGCAGGACTCAGACAGGGAAAGGCAACTATGGCTACACCTTC.

The chain combines TRBV15 with TRBJ2-7, with no clear D. The CDR3 length is 16 residues. The germline gives CDR1 LNHNV, CDR2 YYDKDF (reference sequence). Trimming stripped 0 bases from V and 2 bases from J, with 14 bases between. Here the CDR3 reads CATSREAADLTYEQYF. DNA for the CDR3: TGTGCCACCAGCAGAGAGGCGGCAGATTTAACCTACGAGCAGTACTTC.

The J gene is TRBJ2-7, the V gene TRBV14, with a possible D match to TRBD1 (6 bases). Germline assignment: CDR1 SGHDN and CDR2 FVKESK. The CDR3 runs 15 residues. The V and J ends lost 4 bases and 4 bases respectively, with 17 bases between them. CDR3 loop: CASSRETGLIYEQYF. DNA of the CDR3: TGTGCCAGCAGCCGGGAGACAGGTCTCATATACGAGCAGTACTTC.

The CDR3 spells CASSYTGQQNYGYTF. CDR3 DNA sequence: TGTGCCAGCAGTTACACCGGACAGCAGAACTATGGCTACACCTTC. The rearrangement uses TRBV6-6 and TRBJ1-2; possibly TRBD1 for D (6 bases). This CDR3 comprises 15 residues. V dropped 2 bases and J dropped 2 bases, with 12 bases sitting between them. CDR1 MNHNY and CDR2 SVGAGI come from the germline V gene (reference sequence).

This sequence joins TRBV6-2 or TRBV6-3 and TRBJ1-5, with 8 bases fitting TRBD1. After removal of 2 bases from V and 7 bases from J, the junction contained 7 bases not matched to a gene. The CDR3 has 15 amino acids. The germline V gene encodes CDR1 MNHEY and CDR2 SVGEGT. CDR3 DNA: TGTGCCAGCAGTTACGCCGGGACAGGAGGACAGCCCCAGCATTTT. Translated: CASSYAGTGGQPQHF.

The chain joins TRBV5-5 to TRBJ1-1, with 10 bases aligning to TRBD1. This CDR3 is 17 amino acids long. V gave up 0 bases and J gave up 0 bases; unmatched junction bases: 5. In germline, CDR1 is SGHKS, CDR2 YYEKEE (reference sequence). CDR3 DNA: TGTGCCAGCAGCTTGGCCGCCGGGACAGGGGTGAACACTGAAGCTTTCTTT. Translating gives CASSLAAGTGVNTEAFF. Together with reference TRBV5-5 and TRBJ1-1, the CDR3 gives the full variable domain: DAGVTQSPTHLIKTRGQQVTLRCSPISGHKSVSWYQQVLGQGPQFIFQYYEKEERGRGNFPDRFSARQFPNYSSELNVNALLLGDSALYLCASSLAAGTGVNTEAFFGQGTRLTVV.

The chain combines TRBV19 with TRBJ2-7, with a tentative D call TRBD2 (6 bases). Trimming took 1 base from V and 1 from J, leaving 11 bases between them. Germline values: CDR1 LNHDA, CDR2 SQIVND (reference sequence). CDR3 length equals 15 residues. CDR3 coding DNA: TGTGCCAGTAGTATAGCCCGCGGGAATTCCTACGAGCAGTACTTC. Its protein is CASSIARGNSYEQYF.

The chain has TRBV9 and TRBJ2-1; 14 nucleotides agree with TRBD2. Germline V gives CDR1 SGDLS, CDR2 YYNGEE. The length of the CDR3 is 14 residues. With V trimmed by 6 bases and J by 7 bases, 3 bases remained unmatched. The CDR3 sequence is CASNRLAGGNEQFF. DNA of the CDR3: TGTGCCAGCAATCGACTAGCGGGAGGGAATGAGCAGTTCTTC.

This clone was seen at least ten times. V usage is TRBV5-1 and J usage is TRBJ2-7; 8 positions match TRBD1. This CDR3 has 15 residues. In germline, CDR1 is SGHRS, CDR2 YFSETQ. The V segment lost 4 bases and the J segment 6 bases; nucleotides outside the gene matches: 12. As DNA, the CDR3 is TGCGCCAGCAGCACACTGACAGGGGTTACCTCCGAGCAGTACTTC. It encodes CASSTLTGVTSEQYF.

This clone was seen just once. The chain carries TRBV30 and TRBJ1-1; D remains ambiguous. The ends were cut back, 2 bases at V and 7 bases at J, with 8 bases in the middle. Germline V CDR1 and CDR2: GTSNPN, SVGIG (reference sequence). This CDR3 spans 11 amino acids. The DNA for the CDR3 is TGTGCCTGGAGTCCCCGCGTTGAAGCTTTCTTT. It specifies CAWSPRVEAFF.

With regard to this clone: One end of the junction does not line up with germline, which may come from a read error. The gene calls are TRBV7-2 and TRBJ2-3; D call uncertain. CDR3 length: 15 amino acids. The germline V gene encodes CDR1 SGHTA and CDR2 FQGNSA. In DNA form, the CDR3 reads TGTGCCACCAGCTCGTTTCGAGCCCGCACAGATACGCAGTATTTT. Encoded protein: CATSSFRARTDTQYF.

The chain links TRBV7-8 to TRBJ2-7; 8 bases match TRBD2. The CDR3 has 15 residues. The J segment lost 4 bases and the V segment lost 5 bases, leaving 10 bases of the junction unmatched. Germline loops: CDR1 SGHVS, CDR2 FQNEAQ. The CDR3 loop reads CASSRASGSLYEQYF. The DNA for the CDR3 is TGTGCCAGCAGCAGGGCAAGCGGGAGTTTGTACGAGCAGTACTTC.

The V and J genes are TRBV4-3 and TRBJ2-5, with D possibly TRBD1 on 6 matching bases. V was shortened by 0 bases and J by 4 bases, with 12 bases between the two germline ends. This CDR3 is 15 amino acids long. Germline CDR1 LGHNA, CDR2 YSLEER. The CDR3 region is CASSQDRAGAETQYF. CDR3 bases: TGCGCCAGCAGCCAAGATAGGGCAGGGGCAGAGACCCAGTACTTC.

Regarding this clone: At one boundary the junction diverges from the germline segment, which might be a read error. V usage is TRBV7-2 and J usage is TRBJ2-7; 7 positions match TRBD1. Germline-derived CDR1 and CDR2 are SGHTA and FQGNSA. This CDR3 is built from 14 residues. The CDR3 sequence is CASSKRDRGGRVDF. CDR3 DNA: TGTGCCAGCAGCAAACGGGACAGAGGGGGTAGGGTTGACTTC.

The chain combines TRBV3-1 (or the pseudogene TRBV3-2) with TRBJ2-7, with D unresolved. The V gene's germline CDR1 is LGHDT and CDR2 YNNKEL (reference sequence). With 1 base removed from V and 7 bases from J, the gap between germline ends came to 11 bases. The CDR3 sequence is 13 residues long. In DNA form, the CDR3 reads TGTGCCAGCAGCCAAGTGCCGATAGAGGAGCAGTACTTC. It codes for CASSQVPIEEQYF.

This rearrangement joins TRBV6-1 to TRBJ1-1, with a weak D call TRBD1 (6 bases). Trimming cost V 1 base and J 5 bases, with 26 bases left between them. The CDR3 is made up of 19 amino acids. Per germline, CDR1 MNHNS and CDR2 SASEGT. CDR3 DNA: TGTGCCAGCAGTGAAGGGGACAAAGGGGCCCCGATTTCGGTTACTGAAGCTTTCTTT. Translated, it gives CASSEGDKGAPISVTEAFF.

This chain connects TRBV19 to TRBJ2-1; 14 bases align to TRBD2. This CDR3 is built from 18 residues. Germline V lookup: CDR1 LNHDA, CDR2 SQIVND (reference sequence). Germline trimming cut 1 base from V and 9 bases from J; bases unmatched to any gene: 11. CDR3: CASSIGGTTSGRVVEQFF. The CDR3 nucleotides are TGTGCCAGTAGTATAGGCGGGACGACTAGCGGGAGGGTTGTTGAGCAGTTCTTC. Combining the CDR3 with reference TRBV19 and TRBJ2-1 gives the whole variable domain DGGITQSPKYLFRKEGQNVTLSCEQNLNHDAMYWYRQDPGQGLRLIYYSQIVNDFQKGDIAEGYSVSREKKESFPLTVTSAQKNPTAFYLCASSIGGTTSGRVVEQFFGPGTRLTVL.

The rearrangement uses TRBV18 and TRBJ2-3; D is possibly TRBD1 (5 bases). The length of the CDR3 is 17 residues. Trimming pared 0 bases from V and 3 bases from J, leaving 16 bases between. Germline V gene lookup returns CDR1 KGHSH and CDR2 LQKENI. The CDR3 sequence is CASSPPRREVGTDTQYF. CDR3 DNA: TGTGCCAGCTCACCACCCCGCAGGGAAGTAGGAACAGATACGCAGTATTTT.

This sequence joins TRBV5-1 and TRBJ1-3, with 8 bases lining up with TRBD1. The CDR3 contains 15 residues. Germline V gene data show CDR1 as SGHRS and CDR2 as YFSETQ. Trimming at V came to 4 bases and at J to 4 bases, leaving 7 bases not matched to a gene. CDR3 DNA sequence: TGCGCCAGCAGCGTTCAGGGGGCGCAGGGAAACACCATATATTTT. Encoded protein: CASSVQGAQGNTIYF.

This clone was counted at least ten times. J is TRBJ1-2 and V is TRBV19; the D is unclear. Germline lookup yields CDR1 LNHDA and CDR2 SQIVND (reference sequence). Trimming took 7 bases from V and 6 from J, leaving 12 bases between them. The CDR3 extends over 12 amino acids. The CDR3 bases are TGTGCCAGTACTGACTCTCGGAATGGCTACACCTTC. Residues: CASTDSRNGYTF.

V and J are TRBV6-2 or TRBV6-3 and TRBJ2-7; the match to TRBD1 covers 7 bases. V dropped 2 bases and J dropped 1; count of bases not matched to a gene: 5. CDR1 and CDR2 from the germline V gene are MNHEY and SVGEGT. CDR3 length: 15 amino acids. CDR3 nucleotides: TGTGCCAGCAGTTACGACAGGGTTGTGTCCTACGAGCAGTACTTC. As protein: CASSYDRVVSYEQYF.

This chain joins TRBV2 and TRBJ2-3; D is ambiguous. The CDR3 has 10 residues. V was clipped by 7 bases and J by 8 bases, with 7 bases between them. Germline lookup yields CDR1 SNHLY and CDR2 FYNNEI. The CDR3, as DNA: TGTGCCAGCAACCTACGTACGCAGTATTTT. This translates into CASNLRTQYF. Filled out from reference TRBV2 and TRBJ2-3, the complete variable domain reads EPEVTQTPSHQVTQMGQEVILRCVPISNHLYFYWYRQILGQKVEFLVSFYNNEISEKSEIFDDQFSVERPDGSNFTLKIRSTKLEDSAMYFCASNLRTQYFGPGTRLTVL.

This chain links TRBV11-2 with TRBJ2-7, with 13 bases aligning to TRBD2. The length of the CDR3 is 15 residues. From germline, CDR1 is SGHAT and CDR2 FQNNGV. V was clipped by 4 bases and J by 5 bases; unmatched bases: 5. CDR3 bases: TGTGCCAGCAGCTCAGGACTAGCGGGAGTGAACGAGCAGTACTTC. Residues: CASSSGLAGVNEQYF.

The chain employs TRBV12-3 or TRBV12-4 and TRBJ2-2; the D gene is possibly TRBD2 (6 bases). This CDR3 is built from 13 residues. V was cut by 3 bases and J by 6 bases, with 8 bases left in between. The CDR3 DNA follows: TGTGCCAGCAGTTTGCGGGGACCCGGGGAGCTGTTTTTT. Its protein is CASSLRGPGELFF.

The chain links TRBV6-2 or TRBV6-3 to TRBJ2-7, with 8 bases that match TRBD1. Germline lookup yields CDR1 MNHEY and CDR2 SVGEGT. The CDR3 extends over 16 amino acids. V shed 2 bases, J shed 3 bases, and the junction held 9 bases outside the gene matches. The CDR3 region is CASSYPPQGAIYEQYF. The DNA for the CDR3 is TGTGCCAGCAGTTACCCGCCCCAGGGGGCCATCTACGAGCAGTACTTC.

This chain uses TRBV4-2 with TRBJ2-7; TRBD1 matches 7 bases. The CDR3 contains 14 residues. V lost 2 bases to trimming and J lost 4 bases; unmatched junction nucleotides: 5. Germline assignment: CDR1 LGHNA and CDR2 YNFKEQ. CDR3 sequence (DNA): TGTGCCAGCAGCCAAAGGGACAGCTTATACGAGCAGTACTTC. Translating it yields CASSQRDSLYEQYF.

The rearrangement links TRBV6-5 to TRBJ1-2, with 9 nucleotides matching TRBD1. This CDR3 spans 14 amino acids. Germline-derived CDR1 and CDR2 are MNHEY and SVGAGI. V shed 7 bases and J 8 bases; nucleotides not matched to a gene: 11. CDR3 sequence reads: CASNTGTGIFGYTF. The CDR3 region has the DNA TGTGCCAGCAATACCGGGACAGGGATATTCGGCTACACCTTC.